The source of this T cell receptor (beta chain) is a study of response to subunit inactivated influenza vaccine. TCRdb passed the RT-PCR reads through MiXCR, listing each CDR3 protein once. The sample holds 590,000 or so distinct CDR3 sequences, about 14% seen once. Study-wide points: Only a handful of new T cells, the authors suggested, are recruited with each seasonal influenza vaccination.

This clonotype was observed many times. Its antigen is unknown. V was pared by 5 bases and J by 0 bases, with 8 bases between. CDR3 length: 14 amino acids. Germline CDR1 MNHEY, CDR2 SVGEGT. The rearrangement joins TRBV6-2 or TRBV6-3 to TRBJ2-1, with D perhaps matching TRBD2 (6 bases). The sequenced sample was PBMCs from blood, obtained 14 to 15 days before vaccination. The clonotype originates from a man aged 45-65 years who received an inactivated influenza vaccine. CDR3 coding DNA: TGTGCCAGCAGTCCGGGACTCTCCTACAATGAGCAGTTCTTC. Protein: CASSPGLSYNEQFF.